Included here is one T cell receptor (beta chain) sequence, with context. Germline lookup yields CDR1 SGHNT and CDR2 YENEEA. V lost 5 bases and J 7 bases, leaving 9 bases between the germline ends. The CDR3 runs 12 residues. The data stem from a study of blood T cell repertoires in COVID-19. Profiling relied on immunoSEQ multiplex PCR, and the TCRdb table lists in-frame clones only, not all of them. The sample records about 160,000 clones, about 74% being singletons. This receptor was obtained from a man aged 55 to 70 with acute or convalescent COVID-19. The sequencing input was peripheral blood. The chain employs TRBV11-3 and TRBJ2-1; a weak D match, TRBD2 (6 bases). In DNA, the CDR3 is TGTGCCAGCAGCCGTCGGGGGAATGAGCAGTTCTTC. Translated: CASSRRGNEQFF.